Sequencing of this T cell receptor (beta chain) was carried out in a study of control samples from healthy donors and cancer patients. Produced via immunoSEQ multiplex PCR; TCRdb's table is partial and in-frame only. This table has fewer than 65,000 clones, 80% appearing once. V lost 3 bases and J lost 1, with 4 bases in between. This CDR3 has 13 amino acids. Looked up from germline, CDR1 is SGHTA and CDR2 is FQGNSA. Sequencing was done on a sample of blood. J is TRBJ1-3 and V is TRBV7-2; D gene uncertain. This TCR was sampled from an older man in good health. Here the CDR3 reads CASSLGSGNTIYF. DNA for the CDR3: TGTGCCAGCAGCTTGGGTTCTGGAAACACCATATATTTT.